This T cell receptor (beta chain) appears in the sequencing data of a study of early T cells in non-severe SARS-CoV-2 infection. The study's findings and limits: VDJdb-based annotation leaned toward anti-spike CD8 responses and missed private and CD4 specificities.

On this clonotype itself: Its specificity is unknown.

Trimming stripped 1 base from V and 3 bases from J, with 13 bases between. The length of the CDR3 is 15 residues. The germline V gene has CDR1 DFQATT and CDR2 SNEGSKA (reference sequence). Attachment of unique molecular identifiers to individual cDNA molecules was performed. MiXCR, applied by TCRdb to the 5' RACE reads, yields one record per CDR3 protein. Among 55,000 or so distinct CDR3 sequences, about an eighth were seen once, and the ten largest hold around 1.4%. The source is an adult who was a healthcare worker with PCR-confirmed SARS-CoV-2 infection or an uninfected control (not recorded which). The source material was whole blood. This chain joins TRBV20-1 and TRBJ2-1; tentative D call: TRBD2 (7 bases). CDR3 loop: CSARGNREGYNEQFF. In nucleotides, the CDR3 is TGCAGTGCTAGAGGAAACAGGGAGGGCTACAATGAGCAGTTCTTC.